Reported below is one TCR beta chain. The sample comes from a study of blood T cell repertoires in COVID-19. Study information: PBMCs, B-cell-depleted T cells, or T cells were the source of the cDNA or gDNA that made up the material.

This CDR3 comprises 10 residues. V lost 5 bases and J lost 8, with 9 bases in between. The germline V gene has CDR1 DFQATT and CDR2 SNEGSKA (reference sequence). In the study's own analysis: Estimates of nucleated cell counts were drawn from the amplification of reference gene primers. TCRdb's table, derived via immunoSEQ multiplex PCR, lists solely in-frame clones and lacks some. V and J calls plus clone size are reproduced from that table; the DNA served to infer D and trimming. The sample records more than 450,000 clones, approximately 90% being singletons. Participants were aged roughly 18 to 100 years from approximately 24 US areas.

This clonotype was obtained from a woman younger than 35 who had recovered from COVID-19. This rearrangement joins TRBV20-1 to TRBJ2-5; no clear D gene. The sequenced sample was PBMCs or T cells enriched from blood (not recorded which). Here the CDR3 DNA reads TGCAGTGCTGACTCACTAACCCAGTACTTC. Translating gives CSADSLTQYF.